This T cell receptor (beta chain) was captured in a study of cytomegalovirus exposure and HLA in healthy donors. Points from the study as a whole: HLA alleles showed associations with roughly 17,000 TCR beta sequences in a later analysis, at a 0.05 false discovery rate. Productive rates of about 87% or about 30% were seen for most TCR beta V segments in an earlier analysis.

Worth noting for this clone: The target antigen is unknown.

Primers included in the PCR were 60 Vbeta and 13 Jbeta primers. The table came from immunoSEQ multiplex PCR; TCRdb's copy has only in-frame clones and leaves some out. The table includes about 140,000 clones, around 80% detected once. The germline V and J ends were trimmed by 6 bases and 4 bases, with 33 bases remaining between them. CDR1 is ENHRY and CDR2 is SYGVKD in the germline V gene. This CDR3 comprises 20 residues. The material sequenced was PBMCs. This sequence joins TRBV10-3 and TRBJ1-1; TRBD1 is a possible D gene (5 bases). The receptor's source is a middle-aged man in good health and CMV-seronegative. The CDR3 region is CAISAGLIFGGPGGITEAFF. For the CDR3, the DNA is TGTGCCATCAGCGCAGGATTGATTTTCGGGGGACCTGGAGGGATCACTGAAGCTTTCTTT.